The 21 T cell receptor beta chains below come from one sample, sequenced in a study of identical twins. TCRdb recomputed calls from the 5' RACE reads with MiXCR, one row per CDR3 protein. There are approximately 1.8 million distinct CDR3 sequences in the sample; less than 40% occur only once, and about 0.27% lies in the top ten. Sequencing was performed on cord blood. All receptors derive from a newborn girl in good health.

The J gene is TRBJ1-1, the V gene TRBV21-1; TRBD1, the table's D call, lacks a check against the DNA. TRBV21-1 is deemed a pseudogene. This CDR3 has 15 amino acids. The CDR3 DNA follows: TGTGCCAGCAGCAATCCGGGACAGGGAGGCGCTGAAGCTTTCTTT. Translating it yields CASSNPGQGGAEAFF.

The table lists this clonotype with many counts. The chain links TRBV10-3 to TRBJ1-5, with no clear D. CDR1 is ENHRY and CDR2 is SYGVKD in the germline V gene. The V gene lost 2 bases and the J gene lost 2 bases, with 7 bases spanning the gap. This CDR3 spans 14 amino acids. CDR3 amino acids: CAISEGGGNQPQHF. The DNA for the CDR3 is TGTGCCATCAGTGAGGGTGGGGGCAATCAGCCCCAGCATTTT.

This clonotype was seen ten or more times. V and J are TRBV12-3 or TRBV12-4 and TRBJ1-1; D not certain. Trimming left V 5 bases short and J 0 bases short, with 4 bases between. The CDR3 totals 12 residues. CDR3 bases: TGTGCCAGCAGTCCGATGAACACTGAAGCTTTCTTT. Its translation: CASSPMNTEAFF.

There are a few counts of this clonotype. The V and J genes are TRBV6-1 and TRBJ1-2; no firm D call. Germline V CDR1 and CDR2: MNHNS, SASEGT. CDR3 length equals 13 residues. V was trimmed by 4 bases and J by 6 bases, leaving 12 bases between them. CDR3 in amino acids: CASSVLRFDGYTF. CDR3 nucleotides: TGTGCCAGCAGTGTTCTCCGATTCGATGGCTACACCTTC.

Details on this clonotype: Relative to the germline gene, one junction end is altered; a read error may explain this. The CDR3 bases are TGTGCCAGCAGTCGTCCGGGACTAGCTACAGATACGCACTATTTT. Translated, it gives CASSRPGLATDTHYF. The rearrangement links TRBV28 to TRBJ2-3, with 9 nucleotides matching TRBD2. Germline V gene sequence: CDR1 MDHEN, CDR2 SYDVKM. The CDR3 contains 15 residues.

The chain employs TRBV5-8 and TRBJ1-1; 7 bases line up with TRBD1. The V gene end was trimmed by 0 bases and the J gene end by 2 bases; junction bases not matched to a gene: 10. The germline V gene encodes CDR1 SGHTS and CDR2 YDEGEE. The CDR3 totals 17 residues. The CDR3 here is CASSLVGGGRYNTEAFF. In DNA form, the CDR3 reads TGTGCCAGCAGCTTGGTAGGGGGCGGCAGGTACAACACTGAAGCTTTCTTT.

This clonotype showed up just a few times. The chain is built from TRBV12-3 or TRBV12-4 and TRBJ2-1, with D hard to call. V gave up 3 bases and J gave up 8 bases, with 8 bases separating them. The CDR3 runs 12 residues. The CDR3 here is CASSFRPDEQFF. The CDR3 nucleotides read TGTGCCAGCAGTTTTAGGCCGGATGAGCAGTTCTTC.

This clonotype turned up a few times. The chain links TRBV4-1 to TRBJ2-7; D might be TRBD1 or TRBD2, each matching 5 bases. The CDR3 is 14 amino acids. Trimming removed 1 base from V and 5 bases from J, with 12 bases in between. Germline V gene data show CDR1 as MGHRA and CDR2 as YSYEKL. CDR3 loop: CASSQVPGADEQYF. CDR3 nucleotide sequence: TGCGCCAGCAGCCAAGTCCCCGGGGCGGACGAGCAGTACTTC.

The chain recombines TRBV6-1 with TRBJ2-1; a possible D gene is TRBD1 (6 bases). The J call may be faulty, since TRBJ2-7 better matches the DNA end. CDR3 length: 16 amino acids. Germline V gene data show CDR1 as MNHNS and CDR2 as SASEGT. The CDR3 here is CASSEAPGTPFNEQYF. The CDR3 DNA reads TGTGCCAGCAGTGAAGCCCCCGGGACACCCTTTAATGAGCAGTACTTC.

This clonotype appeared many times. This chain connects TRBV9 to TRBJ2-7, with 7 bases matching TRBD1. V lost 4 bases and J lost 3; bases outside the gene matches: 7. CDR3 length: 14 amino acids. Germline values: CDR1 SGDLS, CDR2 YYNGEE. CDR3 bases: TGTGCCAGCAGCCAATCGACAGGGATCTACGAGCAGTACTTC. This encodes CASSQSTGIYEQYF.

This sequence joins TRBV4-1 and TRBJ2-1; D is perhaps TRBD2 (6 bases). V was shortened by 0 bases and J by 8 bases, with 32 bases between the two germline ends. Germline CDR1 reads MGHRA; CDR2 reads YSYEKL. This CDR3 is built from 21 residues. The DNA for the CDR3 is TGCGCCAGCAGCCAAGAGTCCCTAGCGAGGGCCCACACACACACACCGGATGAGCAGTTCTTC. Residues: CASSQESLARAHTHTPDEQFF.

In DNA, the CDR3 is TGTGCCAGCAGCTCCCGGCAGGAGAGTTTTGAAGCTTTCTTT. Encoded protein: CASSSRQESFEAFF. The chain is built from TRBV7-6 and TRBJ1-1; D gene uncertain. From germline, CDR1 is SGHVS and CDR2 FNYEAQ. This CDR3 has 14 amino acids. Deletions cut 4 bases from V and 7 bases from J, with 16 bases between.

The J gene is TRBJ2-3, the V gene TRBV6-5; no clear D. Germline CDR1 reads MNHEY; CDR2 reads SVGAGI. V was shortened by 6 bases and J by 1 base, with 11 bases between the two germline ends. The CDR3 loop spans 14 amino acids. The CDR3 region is CASRLSVGTDTQYF. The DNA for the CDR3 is TGTGCCAGCAGGCTTTCGGTCGGCACAGATACGCAGTATTTT.

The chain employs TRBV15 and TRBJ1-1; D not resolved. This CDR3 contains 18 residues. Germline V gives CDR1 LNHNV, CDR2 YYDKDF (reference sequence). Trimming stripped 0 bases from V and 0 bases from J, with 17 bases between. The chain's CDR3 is CATSRDHPLRTMNTEAFF. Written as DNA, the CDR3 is TGTGCCACCAGCAGAGATCACCCGCTCCGGACCATGAACACTGAAGCTTTCTTT.

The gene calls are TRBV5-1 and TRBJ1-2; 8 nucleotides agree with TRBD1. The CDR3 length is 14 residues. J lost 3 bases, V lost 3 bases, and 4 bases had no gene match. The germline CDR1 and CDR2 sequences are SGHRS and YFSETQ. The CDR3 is CASSSLQGDYGYTF. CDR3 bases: TGCGCCAGCAGCTCCCTACAGGGGGACTATGGCTACACCTTC.

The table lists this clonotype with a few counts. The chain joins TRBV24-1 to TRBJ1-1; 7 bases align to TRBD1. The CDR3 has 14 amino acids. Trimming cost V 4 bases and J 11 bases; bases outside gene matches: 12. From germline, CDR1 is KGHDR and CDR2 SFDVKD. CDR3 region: CATSDPLDRVGAFF. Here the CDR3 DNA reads TGTGCCACCAGTGACCCCCTTGACAGGGTTGGGGCTTTCTTT.

CDR3: CASRTGGCSYEQYF. The CDR3 bases are TGTGCCAGCAGGACAGGGGGTTGCTCCTACGAGCAGTACTTC. The chain links TRBV27 to TRBJ2-7; 9 nucleotides align to TRBD1. Germline values: CDR1 MNHEY, CDR2 SMNVEV (reference sequence). This CDR3 is built from 14 residues. The V gene end was trimmed by 6 bases and the J gene end by 0 bases; junction bases not matched to a gene: 3.

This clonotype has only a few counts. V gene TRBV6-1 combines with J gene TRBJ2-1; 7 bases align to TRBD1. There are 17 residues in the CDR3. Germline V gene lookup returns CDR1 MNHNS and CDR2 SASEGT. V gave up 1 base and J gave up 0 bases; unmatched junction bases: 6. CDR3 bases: TGTGCCAGCAGTGAAGGGCCCTACAGGGGCTCCTACAATGAGCAGTTCTTC. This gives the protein CASSEGPYRGSYNEQFF.

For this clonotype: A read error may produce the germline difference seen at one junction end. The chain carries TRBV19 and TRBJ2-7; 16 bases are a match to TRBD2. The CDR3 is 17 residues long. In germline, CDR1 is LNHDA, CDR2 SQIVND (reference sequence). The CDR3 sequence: CVSTTGLAGGASYEQYF. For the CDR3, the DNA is TGTGTCAGTACCACGGGACTAGCGGGGGGGGCCTCCTACGAGCAGTACTTC.

The CDR3 here is CASNPSSFYNEQFF. The CDR3 DNA sequence: TGTGCCAGCAATCCCAGCTCCTTTTACAATGAGCAGTTCTTC. The chain carries TRBV6-2 or TRBV6-3 and TRBJ2-1; D is ambiguous. The germline V gene has CDR1 MNHEY and CDR2 SVGEGT. The CDR3 is made up of 14 amino acids. Trimming took 7 bases from V and 4 from J, leaving 14 bases between them.

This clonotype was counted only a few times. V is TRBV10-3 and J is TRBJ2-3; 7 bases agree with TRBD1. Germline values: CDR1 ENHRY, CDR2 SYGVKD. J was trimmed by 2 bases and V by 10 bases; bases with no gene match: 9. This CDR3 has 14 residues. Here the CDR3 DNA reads TGTGCCACCATGCCGGGACAGCTCACAGATACGCAGTATTTT. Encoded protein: CATMPGQLTDTQYF.